Listed here is a single T cell receptor beta chain. The target antigen is unknown. The PCR employed 60 Vbeta primers together with 13 Jbeta primers. Sequencing was performed with immunoSEQ multiplex PCR; in TCRdb, only in-frame clones are kept and a portion is missing. The sample includes roughly 130,000 clones, more than 65% seen only once; the top ten take 2.5% to 3.5%. The data belong to a study of cytomegalovirus exposure and HLA in healthy donors. Overall study findings and caveats: Rare TCR sequences predominated, though certain public TCRs were found in many donors. The authors considered a cluster of highly shared sequence variants likely to be a sequencing artifact. TCR beta chains numbering under 200 were designated cytomegalovirus-associated.

Though probably carrying unrecorded immune exposures, donors were nominally healthy at sampling. The CDR3 loop spans 14 amino acids. Unmatched junction bases numbered 9, after V lost 7 bases and J lost 4 bases. CDR1 and CDR2 (germline): MNHEY, SVGAGI. The sequence was collected from a woman under 30 in good health and CMV-seropositive. Sample: PBMCs. The chain recombines TRBV6-5 with TRBJ1-1, with 7 bases identical to TRBD1. The CDR3 DNA sequence: TGTGCCAGCAATCCACAGGGGTCAGCCACTGAAGCTTTCTTT. Encoded protein: CASNPQGSATEAFF.